This T cell receptor (beta chain) came from a study of cytomegalovirus exposure and HLA in healthy donors. Between the trimmed V and J ends, which lost 7 bases and 3 bases, there was a span of 17 bases. This CDR3 has 14 residues. Germline assignment: CDR1 SQVTM and CDR2 ANQGSEA. Primers: 60 Vbeta forward and 13 Jbeta reverse. Data came from immunoSEQ multiplex PCR; TCRdb stores just in-frame clones and leaves some out. The top ten hold approximately 9% of the sample, which has approximately 110,000 clones, approximately 70% seen once. V usage is TRBV29-1 and J usage is TRBJ2-3; D gene ambiguous. Sequenced: PBMCs. This receptor was obtained from a man aged 25-45 years in good health and CMV-seropositive. The CDR3 DNA is TGCAGCGCCCCCCCCAGTTCGTGGACAGATACGCAGTATTTT. Encoded protein: CSAPPSSWTDTQYF.